These 17 T cell receptor beta chains came from one sample sequenced in a study of technical replicates of blood from a handful of donors. Data came from immunoSEQ multiplex PCR; TCRdb stores just in-frame clones and leaves some out. The sample has approximately 70,000 clones; 95% to 98% are singletons. The sample taken for sequencing was T cells isolated from PBMCs. These receptors were obtained from a human donor in good health.

The CDR3 DNA is TGTGCCAGCAGCTTAGCAGGGAATAGCAATCAGCCCCAGCATTTT. It translates to CASSLAGNSNQPQHF. This chain links TRBV5-4 with TRBJ1-5, with TRBD1 as a possible D gene (5 bases). The V end was cut by 2 bases, the J end by 0 bases, with 9 bases between. The CDR3 runs 15 residues. CDR1 is SGHNT, CDR2 YYREEE, per germline (reference sequence).

The chain combines TRBV13 with TRBJ2-1, with 13 positions matching TRBD2. CDR1 and CDR2 from the germline V gene are PRHDT and FYEKMQ (reference sequence). The J segment lost 4 bases and the V segment lost 4 bases, leaving 4 bases of the junction unmatched. This CDR3 contains 16 residues. CDR3: CASSSSGLAGYNEQFF. CDR3 nucleotide sequence: TGTGCCAGCAGCTCATCGGGACTAGCGGGGTACAATGAGCAGTTCTTC.

Turning to this clone: Within the sample, other DNA sequences also encode this same CDR3. The chain is built from TRBV6-5 and TRBJ1-2; a weak D match, TRBD1 (5 bases). The germline V gene encodes CDR1 MNHEY and CDR2 SVGAGI. V lost 2 bases and J 2 bases, leaving 6 bases between the germline ends. The CDR3 totals 13 residues. CDR3 protein: CASSYQGNYGYTF. The DNA for the CDR3 is TGTGCCAGCAGTTACCAGGGAAACTATGGCTACACCTTC.

CDR3 bases: TGTGCCAGCTCACCTCCGGGACTAGCGGGAGGGCTGGCAGATACGCAGTATTTT. Protein: CASSPPGLAGGLADTQYF. This chain links TRBV18 with TRBJ2-3; 16 bases are shared with TRBD2. J was trimmed by 4 bases and V by 3 bases; bases with no gene match: 7. The germline V gene encodes CDR1 KGHSH and CDR2 LQKENI. CDR3 size: 18 residues.

The chain combines TRBV14 with TRBJ2-5, with D possibly being TRBD2 (6 bases). The CDR3 runs 16 residues. CDR1 is SGHDN and CDR2 is FVKESK in the germline V gene. Trimming removed 2 bases from V and 6 bases from J, with 19 bases in between. The CDR3 region has the DNA TGTGCCAGCAGCCAATTTTTGGGACCGGGGGTGAAGACCCAGTACTTC. This translates into CASSQFLGPGVKTQYF.

In this sample, this clone turned up once. The gene calls are TRBV29-1 and TRBJ2-7; 9 bases map to TRBD1. The CDR3 totals 14 residues. J was trimmed by 1 base and V by 3 bases; bases with no gene match: 4. CDR1 SQVTM and CDR2 ANQGSEA come from the germline V gene. This CDR3 reads CSVETGGGSYEQYF. DNA for the CDR3: TGCAGCGTTGAGACAGGGGGTGGATCCTACGAGCAGTACTTC.

The V gene is TRBV27, the J gene TRBJ2-7; D is possibly TRBD1 (6 bases). V gave up 3 bases and J gave up 6 bases, with 12 bases separating them. This CDR3 contains 13 residues. Germline values: CDR1 MNHEY, CDR2 SMNVEV (reference sequence). CDR3 protein: CASSFGVRGEQYF. DNA of the CDR3: TGTGCCAGCAGTTTTGGTGTCAGGGGCGAGCAGTACTTC.

This CDR3 is CASSLTSGGADTQYF. The CDR3 DNA sequence: TGTGCCAGCAGCTTAACTAGCGGGGGCGCAGATACGCAGTATTTT. This chain connects TRBV11-2 to TRBJ2-3; 11 positions agree with TRBD2. The CDR3 covers 15 residues. Germline V gene data show CDR1 as SGHAT and CDR2 as FQNNGV. Unmatched junction bases numbered 2, after V lost 2 bases and J lost 4 bases.

This rearrangement joins TRBV28 to TRBJ2-3; D call uncertain. Germline lookup yields CDR1 MDHEN and CDR2 SYDVKM. The CDR3 runs to 13 residues. V was cut by 5 bases and J by 6 bases, with 12 bases left in between. CDR3 residues: CASSTLQKDTQYF. The CDR3, as DNA: TGTGCCAGCAGTACCTTACAGAAGGATACGCAGTATTTT.

The gene calls are TRBV28 and TRBJ2-5, with a tentative D call TRBD1 (5 bases). V shed 10 bases and J shed 2 bases, with 14 bases lying between them. This CDR3 is built from 13 residues. Germline V CDR1 and CDR2: MDHEN, SYDVKM. The CDR3 DNA is TGTGCCACCCATTGGGCAGGGCAAGAGACCCAGTACTTC. It encodes CATHWAGQETQYF.

The V and J genes are TRBV5-4 and TRBJ1-2, with D hard to call. The CDR3 extends over 14 amino acids. The V end was cut by 4 bases, the J end by 5 bases, with 15 bases between. Germline CDR1 reads SGHNT; CDR2 reads YYREEE (reference sequence). CDR3: CASSQYTITYGYTF. In DNA form, the CDR3 reads TGTGCCAGCAGCCAATATACTATCACTTATGGCTACACCTTC.

The chain links TRBV9 to TRBJ2-7; 8 bases map to TRBD2. This CDR3 is built from 16 residues. Germline-derived CDR1 and CDR2 are SGDLS and YYNGEE. The trim removed 0 bases at V and 2 bases at J, leaving 7 bases unmatched. CDR3 DNA sequence: TGTGCCAGCAGCGTAGGTAGTAGCGGGGTCCCCTACGAGCAGTACTTC. It codes for CASSVGSSGVPYEQYF.

The chain links TRBV10-3 to TRBJ2-5; 10 nucleotides line up with TRBD1. The germline gives CDR1 ENHRY, CDR2 SYGVKD. The CDR3 has 15 residues. J was trimmed by 2 bases and V by 8 bases; bases with no gene match: 8. The CDR3 DNA sequence: TGTGCCATCGCACCGACAGGGGGCGGTCAAGAGACCCAGTACTTC. The encoded protein is CAIAPTGGGQETQYF.

The CDR3 DNA reads TGTGCCAGCAGCGGCGGCCCTGGATACGAGCAGTACTTC. As protein: CASSGGPGYEQYF. The chain couples TRBV5-4 to TRBJ2-7; D uncertain. Per the germline V gene, CDR1 is SGHNT and CDR2 is YYREEE (reference sequence). The V and J ends lost 4 bases and 4 bases respectively, with 12 bases between them. The CDR3 is 13 residues long.

The V gene is TRBV28, the J gene TRBJ2-1; D gene unclear. Trimming took off 5 bases at V and 1 base at J, with 3 bases between the two ends. There are 12 residues in the CDR3. Germline values: CDR1 MDHEN, CDR2 SYDVKM. CDR3 in DNA: TGTGCCAGCAGTACTTCCTACAATGAGCAGTTCTTC. As protein: CASSTSYNEQFF.

The chain joins TRBV27 to TRBJ2-7; 7 positions match TRBD2. CDR1 and CDR2 (germline): MNHEY, SMNVEV (reference sequence). V dropped 0 bases and J dropped 2; count of bases not matched to a gene: 4. The CDR3 has 15 amino acids. CDR3 coding DNA: TGTGCCAGCAGTTTATCGCCAGCGGGGACCTACGAGCAGTACTTC. Encoded protein: CASSLSPAGTYEQYF.

The rearrangement joins TRBV2 to TRBJ2-4; 7 nucleotides line up with TRBD2. Trimming took 3 bases from V and 2 from J; bases not matched to a gene: 4. The CDR3 runs to 15 residues. CDR1 SNHLY and CDR2 FYNNEI come from the germline V gene. As DNA, the CDR3 is TGTGCCAGCAGTGATGCGGGAGACTCCAAAAACATTCAGTACTTC. Encoded protein: CASSDAGDSKNIQYF.